The sequence of this T cell receptor (beta chain) was determined in a study of T cell responses to AZD1222 COVID-19 vaccine. Findings of the study overall: Most donors were white British, females outnumbered males, and clonal diversity was possibly underestimated. Nearly half of unique spike-specific TCRs reportedly avoided B.1.351 and B.1.1.7 mutated regions.

CDR1 and CDR2 (germline): SGHNT, YENEEA. The CDR3 loop spans 14 amino acids. Only in-frame clones appear in the TCRdb table, and some are missing; sequencing was by immunoSEQ multiplex PCR. The table includes about 120,000 clones, 80% to 90% detected once. The table lists this clone with a few counts. Its antigen is still unknown. Mismatch with germline at one junction end may stem from a read error. J is TRBJ2-2 and V is TRBV11-3; D tentatively fits TRBD1 or TRBD2 (5 bases each). The clonotype comes from an adult in good health. Sample: peripheral blood, taken on day 0 of AZD1222 vaccination. The CDR3 region has the DNA TGTGCCAGCAGCATAGAGGGGTACACCGGGGAGCTGTTTTTT. Amino acid sequence: CASSIEGYTGELFF.